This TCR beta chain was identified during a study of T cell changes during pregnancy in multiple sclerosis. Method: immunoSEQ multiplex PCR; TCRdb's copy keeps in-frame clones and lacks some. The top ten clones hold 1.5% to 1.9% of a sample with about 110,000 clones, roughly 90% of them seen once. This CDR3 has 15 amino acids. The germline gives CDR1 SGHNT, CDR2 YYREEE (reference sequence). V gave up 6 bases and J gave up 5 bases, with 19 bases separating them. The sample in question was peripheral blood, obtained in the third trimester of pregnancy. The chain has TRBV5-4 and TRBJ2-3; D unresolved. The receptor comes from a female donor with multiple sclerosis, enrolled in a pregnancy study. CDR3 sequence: CASTITSSYGDTQYF. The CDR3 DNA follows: TGTGCCAGCACCATTACATCCTCATATGGAGATACGCAGTATTTT.